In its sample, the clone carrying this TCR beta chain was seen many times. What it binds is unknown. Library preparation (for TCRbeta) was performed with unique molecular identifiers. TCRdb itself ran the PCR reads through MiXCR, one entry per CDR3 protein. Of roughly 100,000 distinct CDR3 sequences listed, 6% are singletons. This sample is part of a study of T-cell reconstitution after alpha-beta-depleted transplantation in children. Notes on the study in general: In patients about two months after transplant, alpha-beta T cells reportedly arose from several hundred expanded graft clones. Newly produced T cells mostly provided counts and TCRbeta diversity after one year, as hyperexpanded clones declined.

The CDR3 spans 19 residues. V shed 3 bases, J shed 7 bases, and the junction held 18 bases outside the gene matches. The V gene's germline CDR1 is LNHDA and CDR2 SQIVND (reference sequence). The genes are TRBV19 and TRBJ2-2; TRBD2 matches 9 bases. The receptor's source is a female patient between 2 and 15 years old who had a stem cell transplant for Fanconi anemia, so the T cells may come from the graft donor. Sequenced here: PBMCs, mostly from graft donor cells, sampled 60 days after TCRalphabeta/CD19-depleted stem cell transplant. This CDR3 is CASSIQGAGGPRRDGELFF. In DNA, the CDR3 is TGTGCCAGTAGTATTCAAGGAGCGGGGGGACCCCGGAGGGACGGGGAGCTGTTTTTT.